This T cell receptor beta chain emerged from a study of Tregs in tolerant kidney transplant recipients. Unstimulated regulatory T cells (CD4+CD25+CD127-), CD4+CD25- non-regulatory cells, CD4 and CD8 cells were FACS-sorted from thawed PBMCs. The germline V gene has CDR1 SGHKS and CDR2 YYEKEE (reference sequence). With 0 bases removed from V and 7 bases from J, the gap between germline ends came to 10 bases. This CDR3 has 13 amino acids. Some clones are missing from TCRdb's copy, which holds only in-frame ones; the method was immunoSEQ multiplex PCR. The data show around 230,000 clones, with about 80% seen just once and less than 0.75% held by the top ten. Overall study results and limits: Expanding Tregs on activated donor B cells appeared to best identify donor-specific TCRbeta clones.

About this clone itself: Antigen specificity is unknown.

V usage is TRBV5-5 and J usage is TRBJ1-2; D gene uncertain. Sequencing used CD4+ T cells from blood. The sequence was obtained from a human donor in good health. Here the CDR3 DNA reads TGTGCCAGCAGCTTGGACCTCAATCGTGGCTACACCTTC. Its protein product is CASSLDLNRGYTF.